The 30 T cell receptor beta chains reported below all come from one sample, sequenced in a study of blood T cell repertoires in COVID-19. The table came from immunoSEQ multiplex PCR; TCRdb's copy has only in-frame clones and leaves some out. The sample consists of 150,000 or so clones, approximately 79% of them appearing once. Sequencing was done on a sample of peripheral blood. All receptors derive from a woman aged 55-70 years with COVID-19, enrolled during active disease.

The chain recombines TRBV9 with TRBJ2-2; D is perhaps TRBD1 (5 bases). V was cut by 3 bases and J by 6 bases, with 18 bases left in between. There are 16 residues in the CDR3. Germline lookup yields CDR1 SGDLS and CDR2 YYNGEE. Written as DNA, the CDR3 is TGTGCCAGCAGCGCGGCGGCAGGGTGGGGATCCGGGGAGCTGTTTTTT. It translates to CASSAAAGWGSGELFF. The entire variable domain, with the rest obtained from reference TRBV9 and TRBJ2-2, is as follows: DSGVTQTPKHLITATGQRVTLRCSPRSGDLSVYWYQQSLDQGLQFLIQYYNGEERAKGNILERFSAQQFPDLHSELNLSSLELGDSALYFCASSAAAGWGSGELFFGEGSRLTVL.

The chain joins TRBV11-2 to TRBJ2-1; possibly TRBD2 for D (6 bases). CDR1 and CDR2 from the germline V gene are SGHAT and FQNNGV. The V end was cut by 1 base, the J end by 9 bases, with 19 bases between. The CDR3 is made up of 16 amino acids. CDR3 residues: CASSLVTSGFRVEQFF. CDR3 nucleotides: TGTGCCAGCAGCTTAGTTACGAGCGGGTTTAGGGTTGAGCAGTTCTTC.

DNA for the CDR3: TGCAGTGCGGCAAATATTGAAGCTTTCTTT. Protein product: CSAANIEAFF. The chain carries TRBV20-1 and TRBJ1-1; no clear D gene. The CDR3 is made up of 10 amino acids. V dropped 6 bases and J dropped 7 bases, with 9 bases sitting between them. The germline gives CDR1 DFQATT, CDR2 SNEGSKA (reference sequence).

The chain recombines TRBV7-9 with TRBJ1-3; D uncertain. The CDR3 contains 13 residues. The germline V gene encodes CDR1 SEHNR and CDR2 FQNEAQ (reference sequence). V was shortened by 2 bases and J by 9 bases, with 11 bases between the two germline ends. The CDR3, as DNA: TGTGCCAGCAGCTTAAGTAGCCCCTCCACCATATATTTT. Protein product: CASSLSSPSTIYF.

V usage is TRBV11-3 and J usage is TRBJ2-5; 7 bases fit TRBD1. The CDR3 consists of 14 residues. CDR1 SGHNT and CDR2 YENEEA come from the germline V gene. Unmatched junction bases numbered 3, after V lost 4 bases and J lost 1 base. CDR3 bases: TGTGCCAGCAGCTCTGGGGACAGCCAAGAGACCCAGTACTTC. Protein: CASSSGDSQETQYF.

Here the CDR3 DNA reads TGTGCCAGCAGTGAAGCGGGGGGTGAAGCTTTCTTT. Translating it yields CASSEAGGEAFF. V and J are TRBV6-1 and TRBJ1-1; the D gene is possibly TRBD1 (5 bases). V lost 0 bases, J lost 7 bases, and 6 bases lay in between. The CDR3 runs to 12 residues. Germline lookup yields CDR1 MNHNS and CDR2 SASEGT.

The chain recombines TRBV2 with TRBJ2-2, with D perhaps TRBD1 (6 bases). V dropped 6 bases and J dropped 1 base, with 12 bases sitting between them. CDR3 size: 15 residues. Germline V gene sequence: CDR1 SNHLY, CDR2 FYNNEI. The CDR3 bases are TGTGCCAGCAGCAAGGACAGTCTGAACACCGGGGAGCTGTTTTTT. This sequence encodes CASSKDSLNTGELFF.

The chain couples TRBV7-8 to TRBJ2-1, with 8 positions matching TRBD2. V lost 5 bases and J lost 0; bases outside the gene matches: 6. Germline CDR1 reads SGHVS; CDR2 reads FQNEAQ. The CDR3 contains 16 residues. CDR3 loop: CASSPLAGGSYNEQFF. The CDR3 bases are TGTGCCAGCAGCCCCCTGGCGGGAGGCTCCTACAATGAGCAGTTCTTC.

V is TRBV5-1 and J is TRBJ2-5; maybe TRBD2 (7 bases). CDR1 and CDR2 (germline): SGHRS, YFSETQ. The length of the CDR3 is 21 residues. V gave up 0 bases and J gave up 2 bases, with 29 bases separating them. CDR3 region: CASSLGTLRGGLRAGQETQYF. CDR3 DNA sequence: TGCGCCAGCAGCTTGGGGACCCTAAGGGGGGGCCTTAGGGCGGGTCAAGAGACCCAGTACTTC.

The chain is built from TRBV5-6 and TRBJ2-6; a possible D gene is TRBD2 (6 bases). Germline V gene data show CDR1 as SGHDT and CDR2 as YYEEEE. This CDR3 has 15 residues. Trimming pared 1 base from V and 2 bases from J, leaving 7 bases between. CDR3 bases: TGTGCCAGCAGCTTGTGGGGGGCTGGGGCCAACGTCCTGACTTTC. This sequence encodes CASSLWGAGANVLTF.

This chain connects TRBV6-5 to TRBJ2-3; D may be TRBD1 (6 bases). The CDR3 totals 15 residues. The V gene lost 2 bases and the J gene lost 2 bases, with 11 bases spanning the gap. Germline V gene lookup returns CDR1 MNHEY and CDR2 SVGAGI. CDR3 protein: CASSYRGITTDTQYF. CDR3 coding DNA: TGTGCCAGCAGTTACAGGGGGATTACCACAGATACGCAGTATTTT.

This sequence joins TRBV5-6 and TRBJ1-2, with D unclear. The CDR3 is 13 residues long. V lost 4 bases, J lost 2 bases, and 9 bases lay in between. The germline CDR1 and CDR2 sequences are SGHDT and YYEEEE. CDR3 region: CASSLRENYGYTF. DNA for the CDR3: TGTGCCAGCAGCCTGAGGGAAAACTATGGCTACACCTTC.

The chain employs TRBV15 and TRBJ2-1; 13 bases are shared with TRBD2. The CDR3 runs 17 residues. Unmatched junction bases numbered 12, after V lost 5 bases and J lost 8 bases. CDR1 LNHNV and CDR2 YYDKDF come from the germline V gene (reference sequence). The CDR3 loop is CATSGRTRLAGGHEQFF. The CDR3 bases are TGTGCCACCAGCGGTCGTACAAGACTAGCGGGGGGCCATGAGCAGTTCTTC.

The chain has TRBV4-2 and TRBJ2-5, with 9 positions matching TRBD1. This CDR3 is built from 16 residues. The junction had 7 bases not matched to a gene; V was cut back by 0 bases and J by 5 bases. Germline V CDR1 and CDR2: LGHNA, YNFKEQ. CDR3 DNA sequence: TGTGCCAGCAGCCAAGAGGACAGGGGTGCGGAGGAGACCCAGTACTTC. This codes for CASSQEDRGAEETQYF.

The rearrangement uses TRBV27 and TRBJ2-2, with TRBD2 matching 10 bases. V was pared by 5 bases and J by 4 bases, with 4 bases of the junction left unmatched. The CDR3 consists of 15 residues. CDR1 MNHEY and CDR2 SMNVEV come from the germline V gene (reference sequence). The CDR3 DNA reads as TGTGCCAGCAGTCGTAGCGGGAGGCGCACCGGGGAGCTGTTTTTT. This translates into CASSRSGRRTGELFF.

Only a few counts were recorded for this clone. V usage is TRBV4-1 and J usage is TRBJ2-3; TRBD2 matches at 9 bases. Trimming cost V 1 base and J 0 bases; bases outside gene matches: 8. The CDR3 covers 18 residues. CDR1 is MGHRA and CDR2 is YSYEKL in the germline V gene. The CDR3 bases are TGCGCCAGCAGCCAAGTTTCCGCGGGGGGGTCTAGCACAGATACGCAGTATTTT. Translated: CASSQVSAGGSSTDTQYF.

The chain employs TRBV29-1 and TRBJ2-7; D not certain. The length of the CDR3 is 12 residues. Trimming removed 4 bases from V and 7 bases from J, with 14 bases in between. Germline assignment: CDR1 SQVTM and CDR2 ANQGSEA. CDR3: CSVGDPKWEQYF. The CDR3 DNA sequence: TGCAGCGTTGGAGATCCTAAATGGGAGCAGTACTTC.

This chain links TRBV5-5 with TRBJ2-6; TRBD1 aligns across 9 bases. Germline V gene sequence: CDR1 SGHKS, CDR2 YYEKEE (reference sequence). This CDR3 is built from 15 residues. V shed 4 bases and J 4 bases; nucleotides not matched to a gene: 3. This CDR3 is CASSRTGAGANVLTF. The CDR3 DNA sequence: TGTGCCAGCAGCCGGACAGGGGCCGGGGCCAACGTCCTGACTTTC.

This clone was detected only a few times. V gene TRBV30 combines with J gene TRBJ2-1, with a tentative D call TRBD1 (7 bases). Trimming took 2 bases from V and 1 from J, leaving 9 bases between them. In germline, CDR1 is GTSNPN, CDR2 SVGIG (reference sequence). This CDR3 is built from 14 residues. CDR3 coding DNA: TGTGCCTGGAGTTCAGGGGGGTCCTACAATGAGCAGTTCTTC. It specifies CAWSSGGSYNEQFF.

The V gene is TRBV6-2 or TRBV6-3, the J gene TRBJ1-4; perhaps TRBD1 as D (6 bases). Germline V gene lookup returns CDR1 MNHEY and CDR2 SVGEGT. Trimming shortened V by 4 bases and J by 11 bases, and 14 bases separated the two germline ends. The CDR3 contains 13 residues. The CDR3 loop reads CASSFGTPIKLFF. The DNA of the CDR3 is TGTGCCAGCAGTTTCGGGACACCAATCAAACTGTTTTTT.

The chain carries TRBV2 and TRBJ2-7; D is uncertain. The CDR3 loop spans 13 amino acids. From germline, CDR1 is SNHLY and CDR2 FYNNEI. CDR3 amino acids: CASGEFPAGEQYV. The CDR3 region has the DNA TGTGCCAGCGGTGAGTTTCCAGCCGGGGAGCAGTACGTC.

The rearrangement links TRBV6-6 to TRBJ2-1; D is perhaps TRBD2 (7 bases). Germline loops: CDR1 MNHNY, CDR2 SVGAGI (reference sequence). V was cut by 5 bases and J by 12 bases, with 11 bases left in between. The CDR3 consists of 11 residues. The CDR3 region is CASSVGGPQFF. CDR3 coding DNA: TGTGCCAGCAGTGTCGGGGGGCCGCAGTTCTTC.

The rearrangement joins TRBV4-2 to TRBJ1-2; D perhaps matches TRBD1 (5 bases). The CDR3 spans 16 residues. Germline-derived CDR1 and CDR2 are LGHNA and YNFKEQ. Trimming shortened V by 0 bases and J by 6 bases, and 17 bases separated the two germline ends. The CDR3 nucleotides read TGTGCCAGCAGCCAAGATGGGGCAGCCTCAGTCAATGGCTACACCTTC. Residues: CASSQDGAASVNGYTF.

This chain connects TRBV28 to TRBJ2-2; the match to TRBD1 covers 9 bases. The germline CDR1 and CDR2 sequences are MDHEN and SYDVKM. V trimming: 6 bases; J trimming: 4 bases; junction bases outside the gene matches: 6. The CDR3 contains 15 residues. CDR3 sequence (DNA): TGTGCCAGCAGGACGGGACAGGGAAGCACCGGGGAGCTGTTTTTT. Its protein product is CASRTGQGSTGELFF.

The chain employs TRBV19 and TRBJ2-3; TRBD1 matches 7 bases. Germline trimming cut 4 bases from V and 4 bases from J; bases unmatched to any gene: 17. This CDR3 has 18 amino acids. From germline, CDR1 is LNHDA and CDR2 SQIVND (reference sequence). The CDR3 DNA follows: TGTGCCAGTAGTAAACTAACCCCAGGGGGTTATGTGGCAGATACGCAGTATTTT. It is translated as CASSKLTPGGYVADTQYF.

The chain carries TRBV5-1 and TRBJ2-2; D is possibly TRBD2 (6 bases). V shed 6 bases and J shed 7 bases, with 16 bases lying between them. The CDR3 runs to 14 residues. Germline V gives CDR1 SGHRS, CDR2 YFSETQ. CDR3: CASTPGGAGGELFF. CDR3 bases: TGCGCCAGCACCCCCGGGGGAGCCGGCGGGGAGCTGTTTTTT.

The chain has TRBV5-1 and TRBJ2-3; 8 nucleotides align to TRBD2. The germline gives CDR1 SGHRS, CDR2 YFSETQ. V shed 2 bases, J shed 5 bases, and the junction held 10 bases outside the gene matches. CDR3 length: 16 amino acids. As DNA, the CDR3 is TGCGCCAGCAGCTTTGTATCGGGGGGGCTAGGAGATACGCAGTATTTT. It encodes CASSFVSGGLGDTQYF.

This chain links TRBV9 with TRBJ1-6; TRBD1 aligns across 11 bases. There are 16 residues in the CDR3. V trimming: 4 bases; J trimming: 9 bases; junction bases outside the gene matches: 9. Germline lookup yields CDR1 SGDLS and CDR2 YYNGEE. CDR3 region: CASSLEAGQGVSPLHF. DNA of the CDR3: TGTGCCAGCAGCCTAGAAGCGGGACAGGGGGTTTCACCCCTCCACTTT.

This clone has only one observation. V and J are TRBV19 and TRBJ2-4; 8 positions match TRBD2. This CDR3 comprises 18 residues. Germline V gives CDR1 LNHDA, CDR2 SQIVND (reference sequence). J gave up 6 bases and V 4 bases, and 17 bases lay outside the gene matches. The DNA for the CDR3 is TGTGCCAGTAGTACCTCCCGGGGGGGCAGCGTGGGTTTAAACATTCAGTACTTC. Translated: CASSTSRGGSVGLNIQYF.

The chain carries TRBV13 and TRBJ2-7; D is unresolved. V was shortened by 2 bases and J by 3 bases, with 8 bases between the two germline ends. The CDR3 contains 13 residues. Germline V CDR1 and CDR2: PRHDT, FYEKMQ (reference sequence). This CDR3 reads CASSLNLFYEQYF. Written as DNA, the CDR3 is TGTGCCAGCAGCTTAAATCTCTTCTACGAGCAGTACTTC. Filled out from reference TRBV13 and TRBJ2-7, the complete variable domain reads AAGVIQSPRHLIKEKRETATLKCYPIPRHDTVYWYQQGPGQDPQFLISFYEKMQSDKGSIPDRFSAQQFSDYHSELNMSSLELGDSALYFCASSLNLFYEQYFGPGTRLTVT.